One TCR beta chain is described in this entry. This clone occurred a few times. It has no known antigen specificity. Qualities for individual bases were not recorded, and no much larger clone is one base off. The High Capacity cDNA Reverse Transcription Kit was used to reverse transcribe all of the isolated RNA, meaning that expressed TCRB transcripts were what got sequenced. Deep immunoSEQ sequencing was performed on naive, central memory and regulatory T cell samples, with an average of roughly 3.3 million total reads per sample. Sorted cells were lysed in RLT buffer and RNA was extracted with DNase-treated RNeasy Micro or Mini kits, depending on cell number. To prevent cross-contamination, every cell subset was processed on its own, while patient and healthy donor samples were processed together. The immunoSEQ multiplex PCR was used to amplify TCRB sequences from cDNA, generating 87-bp fragments that spanned the CDR3 region. Amplicons were sequenced on the Illumina HiSeq platform. The paper's processing steps were these. PCR bias was corrected computationally using synthetic template baselines, and reads within Hamming distance 2 were collapsed, with unmergeable singletons discarded. By aligning reads against IMGT, V, D and J genes, CDR3 length, and insertions or deletions at six rearrangement sites were assigned. Within each subset, clonotype counts were normalized to sorted cell number, and only after that were true diversity and Gini coefficients computed with the tcR R package. Repertoire sharing was quantified using the overlap coefficient calculated on TCRB nucleotide sequences. Imported from immuneACCESS, the table was reduced by TCRdb to in-frame sequences with V and J called. These copies leave out some clones; in studies compared against another copy, an unresolved V gene accounts for under half, and the cause of the remainder is not known. From that table come the V and J calls and clone size; the DNA was used to work out D and trimming. Counted in this sample were tens of thousands of clones; around 48% of them appeared once. The leading ten clones occupy around 0.78% of the sample.

Trimming leaves V shorter by 3 bases and J shorter by 1 base, with the junction holding 7 bases beyond the gene matches. Reading from cysteine to phenylalanine, the CDR3 counts 16 amino acids. The DNA shown is the 48-base CDR3, in frame from base 1. Sequences SGHKS (CDR1) and YYEKEE (CDR2) are obtained from the germline V gene (reference sequence). The entry originates in a study of beta chain features in type 1 diabetes listed by TCRdb under 2018. Study-wide context: Mean age, gender distribution, total cell number and subset yield did not differ between patients and healthy donors. A total of about 100 million sorted cells were examined across all samples, and RNA yield correlated strongly with the number of cells per subset. The study compared TCRB repertoires of sorted circulating CD4+ T cell subsets between recently diagnosed type 1 diabetes patients and matched healthy donors. Regulatory and stem cell-like memory subsets were isolated from only 8 patients and about eight healthy donors, whereas naive and central memory subsets came from all 28 donors. General study outcomes and caveats: Patients with type 1 diabetes made fewer insertions and deleted more nucleotides at VDJ recombination sites, implying thymic rearrangement abnormalities. HLA sub-analyses involved small numbers of individuals, so any influence of HLA type on TCRB rearrangement remained unresolved. Because cDNA rather than genomic DNA was sequenced, highly expressing activated cells could have been over-represented, although no difference in activation and CD3 levels was found between groups. PCR may preferentially amplify shorter templates, but because patient and control samples were amplified and corrected together, any resulting skew would affect both groups equally. Naive, central memory and regulatory TCRB repertoires appeared to be more alike among patients than among healthy donors. Type 1 diabetes patients showed a moderate but significant shortening of TCRB CDR3 length in all four CD4+ subsets.

Each donor gave one peripheral blood draw, averaging approximately 0.12 L, which was collected into heparinised tubes. Using a panel that included CD45RO, CCR7, CD25, CD127, CD95 and CD27, naive, central memory, regulatory and stem cell-like memory CD4+ T cells were sorted on a BD FACSAria II. A purity above 95% was achieved for all sorted populations. PBMCs were separated immediately by Lymphoprep density gradient centrifugation and were stained directly, without being cultured. Samples were stained and sorted in pairs, with one healthy donor and one patient per experiment, so that batch effects were minimized.

The material sequenced was central memory CD4+ T cells from blood. This receptor chain uses TRBV5-5 and TRBJ2-3; 8 bases in the middle match TRBD2. The receptor was isolated from a woman younger than 30 in good health. The DNA is as follows: TGTGCCAGCAGCTGGAAAGCGGGAGTCGGCACAGATACGCAGTATTTT. This yields the protein CASSWKAGVGTDTQYF.